This TCR beta chain was obtained from a study of human T cells and chemical hapten exposure (TCRdb year 2021). For the wider study: For sensitization, 2% DPC in acetone was applied to a roughly 2 cm by roughly 2 cm area of upper inner arm skin. Patients additionally received weekly therapeutic DPC doses to the scalp throughout the roughly 23-week study period. Patch testing on the upper back used Finn chambers containing 0.01% DPC, with scoring done after 6 days according to International Contact Dermatitis Research Group standards. Most of the patients in the cohort were female, and the cohort covered alopecia areata with under or over 50% scalp involvement, alopecia totalis and alopecia universalis. Libraries were pooled for sequencing, and variation in per-sample TCR yields was attributed mainly to small differences in library volumes within the pool. The study tracked peripheral blood TCR repertoire changes in vivo during primary and secondary sensitization to the hapten diphenylcyclopropenone (DPC) in alopecia patients. Blood was sampled from patients pre-sensitization (week 0) and at 2, 6 and about 24 weeks after DPC sensitization. For TCR sequencing, blood came from 25 to 35 alopecia patients at anywhere from one to four time points (pre-sensitization, 2, 6 and 24 weeks). General findings and caveats noted by the study authors: Because every patient had alopecia, a presumed autoimmune disease, the patients' immune response might differ from that of healthy individuals. After repeated subsampling, changes were observed in the strength of the expansion versus patch-test correlation and in the threshold at which the correlation became significant. The number of TCRs above 1 in 1000 frequency did not change with DPC sensitization; there was no evidence of global repertoire structure alterations. Patch test score was positively correlated with the number of PT1 expanded TCRs, with significance at thresholds 8, 16 and 32 but not at 4. Expanded TCRs formed significantly more large CDR3 similarity clusters than pre-sensitization or healthy control sets, consistent with antigen-driven responses.

In light of the paper, this sample's time point label describes: patch test 3, about 24 weeks after DPC sensitization. The meaning of the sample's treatment or condition label: therapeutic diphenylcyclopropenone sensitization with weekly scalp DPC. At each patch-test visit, blood was drawn before the patch test was applied. Patients were considered eligible if aged 18 to 70, diagnosed with alopecia and deemed suitable for DPC therapy, and patients were excluded if pregnant. Total RNA was extracted from unfractionated whole blood collected in Tempus Blood RNA tubes. From its cysteine to its phenylalanine, the CDR3 spans 15 amino acids. CDR3 DNA is the only sequence kept; it has 45 bases, read in frame from the first base. CDR1 SGHAT and CDR2 FQDESV were looked up in the germline V gene (reference sequence). Here V drops 4 bases and J drops 4 bases, and the junction holds 8 bases not matched to any gene.

Libraries were made using RACE. TCRdb names NextSeq 500 as the instrument used. During library preparation, unique molecular identifiers were attached to individual cDNA molecules so that TCRs could be counted in a quantitative, reproducible way. Both TCR alpha and TCR beta chains were sequenced from each blood RNA sample. The paper's data handling went like this. The median number of TCRs per sample was over 95,000, ranging from roughly 23,224 to 690,600. V, J and CDR3 annotation of the TCR reads was performed with the Decombinator software suite. For the PS versus PT1 abundance plots, all samples were subsampled to the same number of TCRs (28,000). TCRs were defined as expanded if absent before sensitization and observed at least eight times at the 2-week time point. TCRdb reworked the public reads: Q25 trimming with fastp, MiXCR clone assembly, productive beta chains retained. Rows with a matching CDR3 protein are joined into one entry that keeps the most common DNA and genes. The V and J calls and clone size come from TCRdb's table, not from the authors' own analysis. For this sample the table gives about 120,000 distinct CDR3 sequences, of which 11% were detected only once. The ten largest clones represent around 2.4% of the sample.

With respect to this clonotype: The specificity of this receptor is unknown. The sample holds no much larger clone one base away, and base qualities are not on file.

This receptor chain uses TRBV11-1 and TRBJ2-3, and 7 bases in between align with TRBD1. This clonotype was obtained from a woman aged 45-65 years with alopecia areata. Some clones in this sample may be carry-over from other donors' samples. This sample comprised whole blood, obtained in connection with sensitization to the hapten diphenylcyclopropenone (DPC). The DNA reads as follows: TGTGCCAGCAGCTCGACAGGGATCGTGGCAGATACGCAGTATTTT. This codes for CASSSTGIVADTQYF.